Sequencing of this TCR beta chain was carried out in a study of identical twins. V trimming: 0 bases; J trimming: 6 bases; junction bases outside the gene matches: 7. The CDR3 is 16 amino acids. The V gene's germline CDR1 is SGHRS and CDR2 YFSETQ. TCRdb reprocessed the 5' RACE reads with MiXCR, giving one entry per CDR3 protein. The sample lists around 250,000 distinct CDR3 sequences, about 7.3% seen once, with 3.5% to 4% in the top ten. Many counts were recorded for this clonotype. The same data also went into a second study, on yellow fever vaccine responses in identical twins.

The sequenced material came from memory (CD45RO+) T cells sorted from blood. V usage is TRBV5-1 and J usage is TRBJ2-1, with 9 bases that match TRBD1. The receptor was derived from a woman younger than 30 in good health. CDR3 nucleotide sequence: TGCGCCAGCAGCTTGGGGGGGACAGGGTATGGCAATGAGCAGTTCTTC. Encoded protein: CASSLGGTGYGNEQFF.